The TCR beta chain under discussion was sequenced for a study of blood T cell repertoires in COVID-19. V lost 7 bases and J lost 6; bases outside the gene matches: 6. The CDR3 consists of 13 residues. CDR1 and CDR2 from the germline V gene are SNHLY and FYNNEI. This table comes from immunoSEQ multiplex PCR, and its TCRdb copy is limited to in-frame clones, with some not included. The sample carries about 40,000 clones, over 75% recorded once. This TCR derives from a woman aged 65 to 85 with acute or convalescent COVID-19. The rearrangement links TRBV2 to TRBJ2-1, with TRBD2 identical over 7 bases. Specimen: peripheral blood. CDR3 DNA sequence: TGTGCCAGCATCCCCAGACTAGCCAATGAGCAGTTCTTC. Encoded protein: CASIPRLANEQFF.